This T cell receptor (beta chain) was captured by sequencing in a study of blood T cell repertoires in COVID-19. Per the study methods: Reference gene primer amplification in the assay estimated nucleated cell counts. Sequenced by immunoSEQ multiplex PCR; TCRdb stores in-frame clones only, minus some. The D gene and trimming were derived from the DNA, and the V and J assignments and clone size from that table. The repertoire includes approximately 380,000 clones, about 85% of them detected once, and around 3.4% sits in the top ten. With 4 bases removed from V and 5 bases from J, the gap between germline ends came to 18 bases. This CDR3 is 15 amino acids long. The germline gives CDR1 ENHRY, CDR2 SYGVKD.

Material for sequencing was peripheral blood. The sequence was collected from a woman aged 18-30 years with acute or convalescent COVID-19. The chain has TRBV10-3 and TRBJ2-7, with D possibly being TRBD1 (5 bases). The chain's CDR3 is CAISVVIGAGHEQYF. The CDR3 coding sequence is TGTGCCATCAGTGTAGTAATAGGGGCTGGCCACGAGCAGTACTTC.